This entry describes one TCR beta chain. The data derive from a study of blood T cell repertoires in COVID-19. Original data processing: Reference gene primer amplification yielded estimated nucleated cell counts. Measured with immunoSEQ multiplex PCR; TCRdb has only the in-frame clones, and not every one. Clonal size and the V and J genes are those of that table, whereas D and trimming came from the DNA. The table shows 100,000 to 150,000 clones, with around 80% occurring only once. The sequenced sample consisted of PBMCs or T cells enriched from blood (not recorded which). The sequence was collected from a man aged 40-50 years with acute COVID-19.

CDR3 in amino acids: CASSFQLAGERQFF. CDR3 DNA sequence: TGTGCCAGCAGCTTTCAGCTAGCGGGGGAAAGGCAGTTCTTC. This sequence joins TRBV7-8 and TRBJ2-1; 10 nucleotides match TRBD2. The CDR3 has 14 residues. Germline CDR1 reads SGHVS; CDR2 reads FQNEAQ. Unmatched junction bases numbered 8, after V lost 3 bases and J lost 12 bases.